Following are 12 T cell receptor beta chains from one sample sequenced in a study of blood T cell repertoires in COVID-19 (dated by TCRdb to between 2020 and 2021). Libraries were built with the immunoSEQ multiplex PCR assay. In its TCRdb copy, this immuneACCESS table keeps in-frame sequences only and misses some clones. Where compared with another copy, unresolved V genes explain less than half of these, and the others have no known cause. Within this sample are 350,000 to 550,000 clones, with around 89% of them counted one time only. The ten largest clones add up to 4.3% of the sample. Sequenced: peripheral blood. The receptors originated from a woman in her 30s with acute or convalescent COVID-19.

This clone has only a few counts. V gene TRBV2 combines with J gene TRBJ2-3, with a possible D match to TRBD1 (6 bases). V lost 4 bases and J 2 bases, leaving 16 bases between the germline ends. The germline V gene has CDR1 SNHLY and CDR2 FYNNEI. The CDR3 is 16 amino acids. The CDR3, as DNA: TGTGCCAGCAGTGTGCTTTGGGGGCCGCTCACAGATACGCAGTATTTT. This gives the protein CASSVLWGPLTDTQYF.

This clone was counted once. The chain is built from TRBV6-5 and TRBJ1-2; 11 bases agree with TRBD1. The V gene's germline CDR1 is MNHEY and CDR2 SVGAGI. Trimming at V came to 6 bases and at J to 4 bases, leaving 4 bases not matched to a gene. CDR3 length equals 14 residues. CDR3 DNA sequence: TGTGCCAGCAGAGGACAGGGGGCAATCTATGGCTACACCTTC. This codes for CASRGQGAIYGYTF.

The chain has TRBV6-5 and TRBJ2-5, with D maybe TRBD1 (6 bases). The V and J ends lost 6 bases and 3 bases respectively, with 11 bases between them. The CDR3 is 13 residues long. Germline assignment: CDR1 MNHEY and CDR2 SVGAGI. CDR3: CASSHRDKETQYF. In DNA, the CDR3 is TGTGCCAGCAGCCACAGGGATAAAGAGACCCAGTACTTC.

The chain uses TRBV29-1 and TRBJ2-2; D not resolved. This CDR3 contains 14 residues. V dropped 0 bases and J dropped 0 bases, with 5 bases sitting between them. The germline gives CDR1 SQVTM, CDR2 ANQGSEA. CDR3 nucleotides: TGCAGCGTTGAAGATCGGGCGAACACCGGGGAGCTGTTTTTT. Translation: CSVEDRANTGELFF.

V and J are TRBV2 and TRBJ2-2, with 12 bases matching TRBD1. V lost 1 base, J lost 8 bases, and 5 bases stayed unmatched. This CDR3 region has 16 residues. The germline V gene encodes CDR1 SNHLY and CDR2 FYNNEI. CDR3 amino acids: CASSEEGGQGAGELFF. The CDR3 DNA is TGTGCCAGCAGTGAAGAGGGGGGACAGGGGGCTGGGGAGCTGTTTTTT.

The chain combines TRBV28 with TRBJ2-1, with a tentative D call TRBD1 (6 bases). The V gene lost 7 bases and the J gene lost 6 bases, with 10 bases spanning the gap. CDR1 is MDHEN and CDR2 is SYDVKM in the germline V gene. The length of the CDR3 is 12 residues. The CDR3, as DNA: TGTGCCAGCAAGCTACAGGGCAATGAGCAGTTCTTC. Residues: CASKLQGNEQFF.

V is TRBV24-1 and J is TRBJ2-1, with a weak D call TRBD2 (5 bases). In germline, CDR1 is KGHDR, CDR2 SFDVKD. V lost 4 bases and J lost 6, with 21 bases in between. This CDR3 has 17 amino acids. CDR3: CATSDLRVEGVGNEQFF. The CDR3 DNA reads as TGTGCCACCAGTGACCTCCGAGTAGAGGGTGTTGGCAATGAGCAGTTCTTC.

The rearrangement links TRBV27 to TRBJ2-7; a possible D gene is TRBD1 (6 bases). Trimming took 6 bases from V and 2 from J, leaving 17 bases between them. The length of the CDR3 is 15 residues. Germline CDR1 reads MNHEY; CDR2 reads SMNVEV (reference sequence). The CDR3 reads CASSLGTPHAYEQYF. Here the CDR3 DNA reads TGTGCCAGCAGCTTGGGGACACCTCATGCCTACGAGCAGTACTTC.

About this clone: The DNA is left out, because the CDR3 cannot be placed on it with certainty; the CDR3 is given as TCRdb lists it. The CDR3 spells CASSSSAGGETQYF. This chain uses TRBV27 with TRBJ2-5; the table's D call, TRBD2, was not checked against the DNA. Including both end residues, the CDR3 is 14 amino acids long. CDR1 MNHEY and CDR2 SMNVEV come from the germline V gene (reference sequence).

The CDR3 DNA is TGTGCCTGGAGTGTTCGGTTATGGGGCGTGGGGGGGCCCACCGGGGAGCTGTTTTTT. Translated, it gives CAWSVRLWGVGGPTGELFF. This chain joins TRBV30 and TRBJ2-2; tentatively, D is TRBD2 (7 bases). The V end lost 0 bases, the J end lost 4 bases, and 24 bases lay between the germline ends. Germline V lookup: CDR1 GTSNPN, CDR2 SVGIG (reference sequence). This CDR3 has 19 residues.

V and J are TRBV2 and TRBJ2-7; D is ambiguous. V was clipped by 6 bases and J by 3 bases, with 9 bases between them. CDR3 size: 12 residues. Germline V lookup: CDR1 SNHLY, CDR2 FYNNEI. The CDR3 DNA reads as TGTGCCAGCAGCTCTCTCCTCTACGAGCAGTACTTC. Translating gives CASSSLLYEQYF.

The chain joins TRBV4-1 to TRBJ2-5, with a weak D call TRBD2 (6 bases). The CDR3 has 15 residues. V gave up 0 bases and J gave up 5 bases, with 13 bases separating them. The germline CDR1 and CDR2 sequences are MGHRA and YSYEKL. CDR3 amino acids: CASSQDYDGRETQYF. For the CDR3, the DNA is TGCGCCAGCAGCCAAGATTACGATGGGAGGGAGACCCAGTACTTC.